This T cell receptor beta chain was observed in a study of T cell clonotyping in hematopoietic cell transplantation. Sequencing used immunoSEQ multiplex PCR; TCRdb keeps in-frame clones, though not all of them. There are fewer than 50,000 clones in the sample; around 86% occur only once, and about 5.6% lies in the top ten. Germline CDR1 and CDR2: MNHNY and SVGAGI (reference sequence). The CDR3 is 15 residues long. V gave up 6 bases and J gave up 5 bases; unmatched junction bases: 8. Regarding time point: recipient sample about 28 days before transplant, after cytoreduction. General observations from the study: Pathologically expanded recipient clonotypes increased progressively from day 30 to day 180 as diversity fell. At the given depth, recipient repertoires were over 95% de novo clonotypes. Without cell sorting, CD4 versus CD8 contributions remain unresolved.

To note about this clone: What it binds is not known.

The chain links TRBV6-6 to TRBJ1-2, with TRBD1 matching 11 bases. The clonotype originates from a man in his 60s with biphenotypic leukemia. Some clones in this sample may be carry-over from other donors' samples. The specimen was peripheral blood mononuclear cells, collected before stem cell transplant. CDR3 in DNA: TGTGCCAGCAGGAGGACAGGGGGCGACCTATATGGCTACACCTTC. Translation gives CASRRTGGDLYGYTF.